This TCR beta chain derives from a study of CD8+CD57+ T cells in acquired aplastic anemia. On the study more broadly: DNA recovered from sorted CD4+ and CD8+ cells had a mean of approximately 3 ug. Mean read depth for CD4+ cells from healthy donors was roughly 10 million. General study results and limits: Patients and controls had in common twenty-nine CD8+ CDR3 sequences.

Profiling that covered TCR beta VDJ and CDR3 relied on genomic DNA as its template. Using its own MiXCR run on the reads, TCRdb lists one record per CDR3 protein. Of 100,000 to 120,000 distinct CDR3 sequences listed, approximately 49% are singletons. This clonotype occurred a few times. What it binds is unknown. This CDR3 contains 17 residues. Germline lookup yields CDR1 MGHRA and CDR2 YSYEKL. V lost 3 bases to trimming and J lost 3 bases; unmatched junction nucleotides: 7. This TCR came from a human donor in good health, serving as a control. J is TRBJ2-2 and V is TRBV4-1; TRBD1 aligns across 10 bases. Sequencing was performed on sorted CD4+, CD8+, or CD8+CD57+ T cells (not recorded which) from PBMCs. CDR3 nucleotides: TGCGCCAGCAGCCATAACCCGGGACAGGGGTACACCGGGGAGCTGTTTTTT. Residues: CASSHNPGQGYTGELFF.